These 23 T cell receptor beta chains originate from one sample sequenced in a study of blood T cells in healthy people across ages. Combining a sample-barcoded 5' primer with a J-beta primer mix, a second PCR ran for roughly 7 to 12 cycles. Via MiXCR, TCRdb re-called the 5' RACE reads, giving one row per CDR3 protein. This repertoire shows fewer than 950,000 distinct CDR3 sequences, 40% to 65% found once; its top ten account for approximately 41%. The sample consisted of blood. These receptors were collected from a man at least 80 years old in good health.

The table lists this clonotype with a few counts. This sequence joins TRBV13 and TRBJ2-7, with D maybe TRBD2 (6 bases). The J call may not be correct, given that the DNA end is closer to TRBJ2-5. The CDR3 contains 14 residues. From germline, CDR1 is PRHDT and CDR2 FYEKMQ (reference sequence). DNA of the CDR3: TGTGCCAGCAGCCGGGGGAGGATTGTGGAGACCCAGTACTTC. It translates to CASSRGRIVETQYF.

The rearrangement joins TRBV20-1 to TRBJ2-3, with 10 bases matching TRBD1. CDR3 size: 16 residues. J gave up 2 bases and V 1 base, and 6 bases lay outside the gene matches. Germline-derived CDR1 and CDR2 are DFQATT and SNEGSKA (reference sequence). The CDR3 reads CSARGDRGLITDTQYF. CDR3 nucleotides: TGCAGTGCTAGAGGGGACAGGGGACTGATCACAGATACGCAGTATTTT.

This chain links TRBV5-1 with TRBJ2-1; D might be TRBD1 (6 bases). The germline V and J ends were trimmed by 4 bases and 0 bases, with 14 bases remaining between them. Germline V gives CDR1 SGHRS, CDR2 YFSETQ. CDR3 size: 16 residues. DNA of the CDR3: TGCGCCAGCAGCATAGGACAGTCGAGCTCCTACAATGAGCAGTTCTTC. Its translation is CASSIGQSSSYNEQFF. Full variable domain (missing parts from reference TRBV5-1 and TRBJ2-1): KAGVTQTPRYLIKTRGQQVTLSCSPISGHRSVSWYQQTPGQGLQFLFEYFSETQRNKGNFPGRFSGRQFSNSRSEMNVSTLELGDSALYLCASSIGQSSSYNEQFFGPGTRLTVL.

This chain joins TRBV13 and TRBJ2-4; perhaps D is TRBD1 or TRBD2 (6 bases each). The J call may be mistaken, given a closer DNA end match to TRBJ2-5. Germline CDR1 reads PRHDT; CDR2 reads FYEKMQ (reference sequence). CDR3 size: 15 residues. CDR3 sequence (DNA): TGTGCCAGCAGCTCCCTGAGGGGGGTACGGGAGACCCAGTACTTC. This sequence encodes CASSSLRGVRETQYF.

This chain uses TRBV7-2 with TRBJ2-5; perhaps TRBD2 as D (7 bases). V was trimmed by 7 bases and J by 5 bases, leaving 17 bases between them. Germline values: CDR1 SGHTA, CDR2 FQGNSA. This CDR3 spans 14 amino acids. The CDR3 spells CASKPTGGHETQYF. The CDR3, as DNA: TGTGCCAGCAAGCCCACGGGGGGCCACGAGACCCAGTACTTC.

This sequence joins TRBV28 and TRBJ2-5; 9 nucleotides line up with TRBD2. Per germline, CDR1 MDHEN and CDR2 SYDVKM. The length of the CDR3 is 13 residues. V shed 3 bases and J 9 bases; nucleotides not matched to a gene: 5. The CDR3: CASSLAGGGAQYF. In DNA, the CDR3 is TGTGCCAGCAGTTTGGCGGGAGGGGGTGCCCAGTACTTC.

The V gene is TRBV20-1, the J gene TRBJ1-1; the match to TRBD1 covers 8 bases. The length of the CDR3 is 13 residues. With V trimmed by 6 bases and J by 4 bases, 7 bases remained unmatched. The germline V gene encodes CDR1 DFQATT and CDR2 SNEGSKA (reference sequence). The CDR3 is CSATTGGPTEAFF. The CDR3 DNA reads TGCAGTGCCACAACAGGGGGACCCACTGAAGCTTTCTTT.

The chain combines TRBV12-3 or TRBV12-4 with TRBJ2-3, with TRBD2 matching 8 bases. V dropped 9 bases and J dropped 3; count of bases not matched to a gene: 14. The CDR3 sequence is 16 residues long. The CDR3 here is CASTGTSDGATDTQYF. Here the CDR3 DNA reads TGTGCCAGTACCGGGACTAGTGACGGAGCTACAGATACGCAGTATTTT.

In its sample, this clonotype was seen a few times. This chain uses TRBV9 with TRBJ2-5; 10 nucleotides match TRBD2. The junction had 27 bases not matched to a gene; V was cut back by 3 bases and J by 4 bases. This CDR3 is 22 amino acids long. CDR1 and CDR2 (germline): SGDLS, YYNGEE. For the CDR3, the DNA is TGTGCCAGCAGCGCCCGAGACAGGTCCCGGAAGGGTCTAGCGGGAGTCCCAGAGACCCAGTACTTC. The encoded protein is CASSARDRSRKGLAGVPETQYF.

The rearrangement uses TRBV5-1 and TRBJ2-3; perhaps TRBD1 as D (5 bases). The CDR3 is 12 residues long. Per germline, CDR1 SGHRS and CDR2 YFSETQ. V lost 4 bases and J lost 6, with 9 bases in between. The CDR3 DNA sequence: TGCGCCAGCAGCGCCCAGGGCGATACGCAGTATTTT. This gives the protein CASSAQGDTQYF.

The chain has TRBV28 and TRBJ1-1, with a tentative D call TRBD1 (6 bases). The ends were cut back, 3 bases at V and 5 bases at J, with 19 bases in the middle. Germline V CDR1 and CDR2: MDHEN, SYDVKM. The CDR3 contains 16 residues. In nucleotides, the CDR3 is TGTGCCAGCAGTTTGGGGGGGGCGCCGAGGGGGACTGAAGCTTTCTTT. Protein sequence: CASSLGGAPRGTEAFF.

This clonotype was seen a handful of times. This chain connects TRBV7-2 to TRBJ2-5; weak D call: TRBD2 (6 bases). The CDR3 runs 14 residues. V shed 5 bases and J shed 4 bases, with 14 bases lying between them. CDR1 SGHTA and CDR2 FQGNSA come from the germline V gene. The CDR3 reads CASSRPTRVETQYF. The CDR3 bases are TGTGCCAGCAGCCGCCCGACTAGGGTAGAGACCCAGTACTTC. Full variable domain (remainder filled in from reference TRBV7-2 and TRBJ2-5): GAGVSQSPSNKVTEKGKDVELRCDPISGHTALYWYRQSLGQGLEFLIYFQGNSAPDKSGLPSDRFSAERTGGSVSTLTIQRTQQEDSAVYLCASSRPTRVETQYFGPGTRLLVL.

This clonotype came up a few times. The chain recombines TRBV6-1 with TRBJ1-1; tentative D call: TRBD1 (6 bases). The CDR3 contains 13 residues. V dropped 4 bases and J dropped 3 bases, with 9 bases sitting between them. Germline values: CDR1 MNHNS, CDR2 SASEGT. The CDR3 sequence is CASSADSYTEAFF. For the CDR3, the DNA is TGTGCCAGCAGTGCGGACAGCTACACTGAAGCTTTCTTT.

The V gene is TRBV7-2, the J gene TRBJ2-1; no reliable D call. Trimming cost V 5 bases and J 8 bases, with 10 bases left between them. CDR3 length equals 12 residues. Germline V gene sequence: CDR1 SGHTA, CDR2 FQGNSA. The CDR3 region has the DNA TGTGCCAGCAGCCCCAGATGGGATGAGCAGTTCTTC. It specifies CASSPRWDEQFF. Based on the CDR3 plus reference TRBV7-2 and TRBJ2-1, the full variable domain is GAGVSQSPSNKVTEKGKDVELRCDPISGHTALYWYRQSLGQGLEFLIYFQGNSAPDKSGLPSDRFSAERTGGSVSTLTIQRTQQEDSAVYLCASSPRWDEQFFGPGTRLTVL.

The chain links TRBV18 to TRBJ2-1; D is perhaps TRBD2 (5 bases). This CDR3 comprises 16 residues. The ends were cut back, 0 bases at V and 4 bases at J, with 13 bases in the middle. Germline V lookup: CDR1 KGHSH, CDR2 LQKENI. The CDR3 sequence is CASSPPSKPGYNEQFF. Here the CDR3 DNA reads TGTGCCAGCTCACCACCGTCTAAACCGGGGTACAATGAGCAGTTCTTC.

This chain joins TRBV7-9 and TRBJ2-7; the D is unclear. Germline lookup yields CDR1 SEHNR and CDR2 FQNEAQ (reference sequence). The CDR3 is 14 residues long. V lost 5 bases, J lost 1 base, and 12 bases lay in between. The DNA for the CDR3 is TGTGCCAGCAGCAATACCGGATTTTCCTACGAGCAGTACTTC. Its protein product is CASSNTGFSYEQYF.

J is TRBJ1-2 and V is TRBV7-9, with a weak D call TRBD1 (6 bases). In germline, CDR1 is SEHNR, CDR2 FQNEAQ (reference sequence). The length of the CDR3 is 14 residues. With 1 base removed from V and 6 bases from J, the gap between germline ends came to 12 bases. The DNA for the CDR3 is TGTGCCAGCAGCTTAGGGTGGCAGGGGAATGGCTACACCTTC. It specifies CASSLGWQGNGYTF.

This clonotype was observed a few times. The gene calls are TRBV27 and TRBJ2-5, with D tentatively TRBD1 (7 bases). V lost 5 bases to trimming and J lost 11 bases, with 24 bases between them. The CDR3 sequence is 15 residues long. Looked up from germline, CDR1 is MNHEY and CDR2 is SMNVEV (reference sequence). DNA of the CDR3: TGTGCCAGCAGTCCACAGGAGGGGGCGGGGAATGAGCAGTACTTC. As protein: CASSPQEGAGNEQYF.

This rearrangement joins TRBV12-3 or TRBV12-4 to TRBJ1-1; D uncertain. The V end was cut by 4 bases, the J end by 6 bases, with 15 bases between. CDR3 length: 14 amino acids. The CDR3 bases are TGTGCCAGCAGTTCCCGGAACGGGCGTGCTGAAGCTTTCTTT. It encodes CASSSRNGRAEAFF.

This sequence joins TRBV24-1 and TRBJ1-1; D gene uncertain. Trimming took 3 bases from V and 6 from J, leaving 4 bases between them. The CDR3 has 11 amino acids. The V gene's germline CDR1 is KGHDR and CDR2 SFDVKD. CDR3 residues: CATSDVSEAFF. The CDR3 DNA sequence: TGTGCCACCAGTGATGTCTCTGAAGCTTTCTTT.

For this clonotype: One end of the junction does not line up with germline, which may come from a read error. This chain joins TRBV11-1 and TRBJ2-7; D possibly corresponds to TRBD1 (6 bases). The last part of the DNA fits TRBJ2-5 better; the J call may be wrong. Germline V lookup: CDR1 SGHAT, CDR2 FQDESV (reference sequence). This CDR3 is 14 amino acids long. This CDR3 reads CTSSPQGPQETQYF. In DNA form, the CDR3 reads TGTACCAGCAGCCCACAGGGTCCCCAAGAGACCCAGTACTTC.

V gene TRBV5-1 combines with J gene TRBJ1-5, with D possibly being TRBD1 (5 bases). The CDR3 has 15 amino acids. V lost 4 bases and J lost 0, with 11 bases in between. Germline CDR1 is SGHRS and CDR2 is YFSETQ. The CDR3 is CASSPTGLSNQPQHF. DNA of the CDR3: TGCGCCAGCAGCCCAACAGGCCTTAGCAATCAGCCCCAGCATTTT.

The CDR3 sequence: CASITHRLAGGLGNEQFF. DNA of the CDR3: TGTGCCAGCATCACCCACAGACTAGCGGGAGGCCTCGGGAATGAGCAGTTCTTC. V and J are TRBV28 and TRBJ2-1; 13 nucleotides line up with TRBD2. Germline-derived CDR1 and CDR2 are MDHEN and SYDVKM. The CDR3 totals 18 residues. V trimming: 7 bases; J trimming: 7 bases; junction bases outside the gene matches: 16. Looking up the rest from reference TRBV28 and TRBJ2-1 gives the full variable domain: DVKVTQSSRYLVKRTGEKVFLECVQDMDHENMFWYRQDPGLGLRLIYFSYDVKMKEKGDIPEGYSVSREKKERFSLILESASTNQTSMYLCASITHRLAGGLGNEQFFGPGTRLTVL.